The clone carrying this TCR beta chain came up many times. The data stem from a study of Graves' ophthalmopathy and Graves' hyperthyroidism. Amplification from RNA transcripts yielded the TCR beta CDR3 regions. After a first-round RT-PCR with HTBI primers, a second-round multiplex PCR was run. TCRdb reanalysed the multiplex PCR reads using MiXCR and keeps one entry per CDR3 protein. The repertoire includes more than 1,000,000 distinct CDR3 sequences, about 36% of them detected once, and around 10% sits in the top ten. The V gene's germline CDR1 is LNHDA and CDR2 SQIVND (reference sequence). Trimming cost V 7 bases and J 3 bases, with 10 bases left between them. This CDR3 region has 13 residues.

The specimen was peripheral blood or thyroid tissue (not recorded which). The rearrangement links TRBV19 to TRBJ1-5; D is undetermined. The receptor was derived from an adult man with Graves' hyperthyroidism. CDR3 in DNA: TGTGCCAGTAAGGACGGAGACAATCAGCCCCAGCATTTT. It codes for CASKDGDNQPQHF.